Following are 9 T cell receptor beta chains from one sample sequenced in a study of T-cell reconstitution after alpha-beta-depleted transplantation in children. Preparing the TCRbeta library involved the use of unique molecular identifiers. TCRdb processed the PCR reads anew with MiXCR; each CDR3 protein has one entry. The sample consists of more than 200,000 distinct CDR3 sequences, roughly 26% of them appearing once. This sample comprised PBMCs, obtained before TCRalphabeta/CD19-depleted stem cell transplant. The receptors were gathered from a girl aged 2-9 years with Fanconi anemia, due to receive a stem cell transplant.

The chain links TRBV10-3 to TRBJ2-1; 9 nucleotides agree with TRBD2. Trimming removed 6 bases from V and 4 bases from J; junction bases left unmatched: 13. The CDR3 totals 17 residues. The germline V gene encodes CDR1 ENHRY and CDR2 SYGVKD. The CDR3 DNA follows: TGTGCCATCAGAAAAGTAGCGGGAGAACGTATATACAATGAGCAGTTCTTC. Translated, it gives CAIRKVAGERIYNEQFF.

In its sample, this clonotype was seen a few times. This chain links TRBV6-5 with TRBJ2-5; TRBD1 matches 8 bases. V was clipped by 2 bases and J by 1 base; unmatched bases: 9. This CDR3 spans 17 amino acids. Germline V gives CDR1 MNHEY, CDR2 SVGAGI. CDR3 protein: CASSYGWGDRGQETQYF. DNA of the CDR3: TGTGCCAGCAGTTACGGGTGGGGCGACAGGGGCCAAGAGACCCAGTACTTC.

This chain links TRBV20-1 with TRBJ2-2, with 7 bases fitting TRBD2. Losses at the gene ends were 2 bases for V and 5 bases for J; bases not matched to a gene: 5. Germline V CDR1 and CDR2: DFQATT, SNEGSKA (reference sequence). The CDR3 runs 14 residues. CDR3 DNA: TGCAGTGCTAGAATAGGACTAGGGACCGGGGAGCTGTTTTTT. It translates to CSARIGLGTGELFF.

In this sample, this clonotype turned up many times. J is TRBJ2-7 and V is TRBV20-1, with TRBD1 as a possible D gene (6 bases). CDR1 DFQATT and CDR2 SNEGSKA come from the germline V gene (reference sequence). Trimming took off 1 base at V and 6 bases at J, with 16 bases between the two ends. The length of the CDR3 is 14 residues. The CDR3 loop reads CSARGGHVPLEQYF. The DNA of the CDR3 is TGCAGTGCTAGAGGGGGACACGTACCCCTCGAGCAGTACTTC.

The V gene is TRBV12-3 or TRBV12-4, the J gene TRBJ2-7, with D uncertain. The CDR3 has 12 amino acids. Trimming removed 8 bases at V and 3 bases at J, with 11 bases between. The DNA of the CDR3 is TGTGCCAGCGGATCCCTCCGCTACGAGCAGTACTTC. Translation: CASGSLRYEQYF.

There are many counts of this clonotype. The chain employs TRBV28 and TRBJ2-3; 13 bases line up with TRBD2. V shed 10 bases, J shed 7 bases, and the junction held 8 bases outside the gene matches. This CDR3 region has 14 residues. Germline CDR1 reads MDHEN; CDR2 reads SYDVKM. CDR3 protein: CATGTSGVLYTQYF. The CDR3 bases are TGTGCCACCGGGACTAGCGGGGTCCTTTATACGCAGTATTTT.

This clonotype was recorded many times. The junction departs from the called germline gene at one end, perhaps through a read error. The gene calls are TRBV12-3 or TRBV12-4 and TRBJ2-1, with 8 bases aligning to TRBD2. This CDR3 spans 15 amino acids. The CDR3 sequence is CASSVAGRSYNEQFF. CDR3 DNA sequence: TGTGCCAGCAGTGTAGCGGGAAGATCCTACAATGAGCAGTTCTTC.

This clonotype was detected only a few times. The genes are TRBV5-1 and TRBJ2-6; D unresolved. V was shortened by 2 bases and J by 1 base, with 10 bases between the two germline ends. CDR3 size: 16 residues. The germline V gene encodes CDR1 SGHRS and CDR2 YFSETQ. The DNA for the CDR3 is TGCGCCAGCAGCTTCGGCCATGCTTCTGGGGCCAACGTCCTGACTTTC. It yields the protein CASSFGHASGANVLTF.

This clonotype was seen many times. The rearrangement uses TRBV12-3 or TRBV12-4 and TRBJ2-5, with 8 bases aligning to TRBD2. This CDR3 region has 14 residues. V lost 4 bases to trimming and J lost 5 bases; unmatched junction nucleotides: 6. CDR3 in DNA: TGTGCCAGCAGTTCCATCGGGGGGGCTGAGACCCAGTACTTC. As protein: CASSSIGGAETQYF.